Listed below are T cell receptor beta chains from one sample, sequenced in a study of T cell changes during pregnancy in multiple sclerosis. Only in-frame clones appear in the TCRdb table, and some are missing; sequencing was by immunoSEQ multiplex PCR. The data hold about 47,000 clones, with 92% observed a single time. The material was peripheral blood, obtained in the third trimester of pregnancy. Every receptor here comes from a female donor with multiple sclerosis, enrolled in a pregnancy study. Each CDR3 is given with its conserved first and last residue. Each record gives: D gene, V gene, clone size, J gene, CDR3 protein, CDR3 DNA. D genes are given only for firm matches. Not every row has a clone size; where given, it reads once, few, many or a size class.

>NA|TRBV7-3|NA|TRBJ1-2
CASRLGPGVFGYTF
TGTGCCAGCAGATTGGGGCCAGGTGTGTTCGGCTACACCTTC
>NA|TRBV5-4|NA|TRBJ1-2
CASSPPGRDYGYTF
TGTGCCAGCAGCCCACCTGGCCGGGACTATGGCTACACCTTC
>TRBD2|TRBV2|NA|TRBJ2-2
CASSIRLAADQTAGELFF
TGTGCCAGCAGTATACGACTAGCGGCAGACCAGACGGCCGGGGAGCTGTTTTTT
>NA|TRBV15|NA|TRBJ1-5
CATSRVTGEKPQHF
TGTGCCACCAGCAGAGTGACAGGAGAGAAGCCCCAGCATTTT
>NA|TRBV13|NA|TRBJ1-1
CASSPRGSRNTEAFF
TGTGCCAGCAGCCCCCGGGGGAGTCGGAACACTGAAGCTTTCTTT
>NA|TRBV28|few|TRBJ1-1
CASRKQGGNTEAFF
TGTGCCAGCAGAAAACAGGGTGGTAACACTGAAGCTTTCTTT
>TRBD2|TRBV6-5|NA|TRBJ2-3
CASSYSGDSTDTQYF
TGTGCCAGCAGTTACAGCGGGGACAGCACAGATACGCAGTATTTT
>NA|TRBV28|NA|TRBJ1-2
CASRSKLYGYTF
TGTGCCAGCAGGTCGAAACTCTATGGCTACACCTTC
>TRBD2|TRBV7-3|medium-sized|TRBJ2-7
CASSLTSGISYEQYF
TGTGCCAGCAGCTTGACTAGCGGAATCTCCTACGAGCAGTACTTC
>NA|TRBV4-3|NA|TRBJ2-1
CASSRGGNEQFF
TGCGCCAGCAGCCGCGGAGGTAATGAGCAGTTCTTC
>NA|TRBV2|NA|TRBJ2-5
CASSGTITGSETQYF
TGTGCCAGCAGTGGTACCATTACAGGGTCGGAGACCCAGTACTTC
>NA|TRBV7-2|NA|TRBJ2-1
CASSGSVRPGNEQFF
TGTGCCAGCAGCGGCAGCGTAAGACCCGGTAATGAGCAGTTCTTC
>TRBD1|TRBV27|NA|TRBJ2-1
CASSLLNPSLSLTGPNEQFF
TGTGCCAGCAGTTTATTAAACCCATCCTTAAGTCTGACAGGGCCGAATGAGCAGTTCTTC
>NA|TRBV7-9|NA|TRBJ1-2
CASTLLVGSNYGYTF
TGTGCCAGCACGCTACTAGTAGGATCGAACTATGGCTACACCTTC
>TRBD1|TRBV7-9|NA|TRBJ2-2
CASSLGQGAATGELFF
TGTGCCAGCAGCTTAGGGCAGGGGGCGGCCACCGGGGAGCTGTTTTTT
>NA|TRBV28|once|TRBJ2-7
CASSRVQGIYEQYF
TGTGCCAGCAGTAGAGTTCAGGGGATCTACGAGCAGTACTTC
>NA|TRBV28|NA|TRBJ1-2
CASSPPRPRGYTF
TGTGCCAGCAGCCCCCCTAGACCGCGCGGCTACACCTTC